Each of the 25 T cell receptor beta chains below was sequenced from the same sample in a study of T cell responses to AZD1222 COVID-19 vaccine. Only in-frame clones appear in the TCRdb table, and some are missing; sequencing was by immunoSEQ multiplex PCR. The table has about 120,000 clones, roughly 90% seen once; the top ten hold about 1.1%. The sequenced sample was peripheral blood, obtained on day 0 of AZD1222 vaccination. These receptors originate from an adult in good health.

Worth noting for this clone: Other DNA sequences in the same sample also yield this CDR3. The CDR3 reads CASSYGGTGELFF. CDR3 nucleotides: TGTGCCAGCAGTTACGGGGGAACCGGGGAGCTGTTTTTT. The chain carries TRBV6-5 and TRBJ2-2; D may be TRBD1 or TRBD2 (5 bases each). Trimming pared 2 bases from V and 5 bases from J, leaving 6 bases between. Germline loops: CDR1 MNHEY, CDR2 SVGAGI. The length of the CDR3 is 13 residues.

The V call is TRBV3-1 (or the pseudogene TRBV3-2), the J call TRBJ2-1, with 7 bases lining up with TRBD2. Germline V CDR1 and CDR2: LGHDT, YNNKEL (reference sequence). The CDR3 extends over 15 amino acids. J was trimmed by 3 bases and V by 4 bases; bases with no gene match: 6. The CDR3 DNA sequence: TGTGCCAGCAGCCCTCACGGGAGGAACTACAATGAGCAGTTCTTC. This codes for CASSPHGRNYNEQFF.

The chain uses TRBV19 and TRBJ2-5; no firm D call. Trimming stripped 5 bases from V and 5 bases from J, with 6 bases between. The CDR3 contains 11 residues. Germline V gene lookup returns CDR1 LNHDA and CDR2 SQIVND (reference sequence). The CDR3 region has the DNA TGTGCCAGTAGTGGGCGGGAGACCCAGTACTTC. This codes for CASSGRETQYF.

The chain uses TRBV19 and TRBJ1-5, with TRBD1 identical over 9 bases. The CDR3 contains 14 residues. Germline lookup yields CDR1 LNHDA and CDR2 SQIVND (reference sequence). Unmatched junction bases numbered 6, after V lost 6 bases and J lost 6 bases. The CDR3 bases are TGTGCCAGTAGCAAGCCGGGACAGGGTCAGCCCCAGCATTTT. Amino acids: CASSKPGQGQPQHF.

The chain couples TRBV11-2 to TRBJ2-2; 14 bases are a match to TRBD2. V lost 5 bases, J lost 7 bases, and 6 bases stayed unmatched. The CDR3 sequence is 16 residues long. Per germline, CDR1 SGHAT and CDR2 FQNNGV. In nucleotides, the CDR3 is TGTGCCAGCAGCGTTGGGACTAGCGGGAGCATCGGGGAGCTGTTTTTT. It yields the protein CASSVGTSGSIGELFF.

J is TRBJ1-2 and V is TRBV29-1; the D is unclear. The CDR3 extends over 13 amino acids. The V end lost 3 bases, the J end lost 5 bases, and 13 bases lay between the germline ends. Germline CDR1 SQVTM, CDR2 ANQGSEA. The CDR3 sequence is CSVEVGGRYGYTF. In DNA, the CDR3 is TGCAGCGTTGAGGTCGGCGGTCGATATGGCTACACCTTC.

This sequence joins TRBV19 and TRBJ1-2; D might be TRBD1 (5 bases). V was trimmed by 7 bases and J by 8 bases, leaving 17 bases between them. The CDR3 has 13 amino acids. Looked up from germline, CDR1 is LNHDA and CDR2 is SQIVND (reference sequence). The CDR3 is CASIRQGAAGYTF. The CDR3 DNA reads TGTGCCAGTATCCGACAAGGGGCTGCGGGCTACACCTTC.

J is TRBJ2-1 and V is TRBV11-1; TRBD1 or TRBD2 may be the D gene (5 bases each). Germline values: CDR1 SGHAT, CDR2 FQDESV (reference sequence). This CDR3 is 14 amino acids long. Trimming left V 4 bases short and J 4 bases short, with 11 bases between. CDR3 loop: CASSSGPEYNEQFF. The CDR3 DNA reads TGTGCCAGCAGCTCGGGACCGGAATACAATGAGCAGTTCTTC.

This chain connects TRBV5-6 to TRBJ2-3, with TRBD2 matching over 11 bases. Germline V gene data show CDR1 as SGHDT and CDR2 as YYEEEE. The CDR3 runs 18 residues. The V gene end was trimmed by 5 bases and the J gene end by 4 bases; junction bases not matched to a gene: 15. The DNA of the CDR3 is TGTGCCAGCAGACGATCCGACATAGCGGGAGGGCTCCCAGATACGCAGTATTTT. Amino acid sequence: CASRRSDIAGGLPDTQYF. The complete variable domain, with remaining parts taken from reference TRBV5-6 and TRBJ2-3, reads DAGVTQSPTHLIKTRGQQVTLRCSPKSGHDTVSWYQQALGQGPQFIFQYYEEEERQRGNFPDRFSGHQFPNYSSELNVNALLLGDSALYLCASRRSDIAGGLPDTQYFGPGTRLTVL.

The chain couples TRBV7-9 to TRBJ1-2; D is uncertain. Germline V gene lookup returns CDR1 SEHNR and CDR2 FQNEAQ (reference sequence). The V end lost 6 bases, the J end lost 8 bases, and 25 bases lay between the germline ends. The CDR3 covers 16 residues. CDR3 DNA: TGTGCCAGCAGTCCGACCCCCCCGAGGCAGGCCCAGGGCTACACCTTC. It codes for CASSPTPPRQAQGYTF.

In nucleotides, the CDR3 is TGTGCCAGCATGACAGCTAATTCACCCCTCCACTTT. Its translation: CASMTANSPLHF. The genes are TRBV6-5 and TRBJ1-6; possibly TRBD1 for D (5 bases). Germline V CDR1 and CDR2: MNHEY, SVGAGI. There are 12 residues in the CDR3. The V end lost 7 bases, the J end lost 6 bases, and 7 bases lay between the germline ends.

Note on this clone: The junction does not match germline at one end; this may be a read error. CDR3: CASSQDLQNPLDSRSF. The DNA of the CDR3 is TGTGCCAGCAGCCAAGACCTACAAAACCCACTAGACAGCAGGAGTTTC. This rearrangement joins TRBV3-1 (or the pseudogene TRBV3-2) to TRBJ1-2; TRBD1 might be the D (5 bases). The CDR3 loop spans 16 amino acids. CDR1 is LGHDT and CDR2 is YNNKEL in the germline V gene (reference sequence).

The sample holds one count of this clone. This chain uses TRBV29-1 with TRBJ2-1; D is possibly TRBD2 (5 bases). This CDR3 spans 14 amino acids. Germline CDR1 reads SQVTM; CDR2 reads ANQGSEA. V gave up 7 bases and J gave up 5 bases, with 18 bases separating them. As DNA, the CDR3 is TGCAGCGCTACTAGGGTTCTCCTTAACAATGAGCAGTTCTTC. Residues: CSATRVLLNNEQFF.

V and J are TRBV4-2 and TRBJ1-6; a possible D gene is TRBD1 (6 bases). The CDR3 contains 18 residues. V lost 0 bases and J 0 bases, leaving 12 bases between the germline ends. Germline CDR1 and CDR2: LGHNA and YNFKEQ. CDR3 protein: CASSQEGARSSYNSPLHF. The CDR3 nucleotides are TGTGCCAGCAGCCAAGAGGGGGCCAGGAGCTCCTATAATTCACCCCTCCACTTT.

The rearrangement links TRBV4-2 to TRBJ2-1, with D tentatively TRBD2 (6 bases). This CDR3 is 16 amino acids long. V was shortened by 2 bases and J by 9 bases, with 20 bases between the two germline ends. From germline, CDR1 is LGHNA and CDR2 YNFKEQ. As DNA, the CDR3 is TGTGCCAGCAGCCAAACCACACTAGCAACAAACGGTGAGCAGTTCTTC. Amino acid sequence: CASSQTTLATNGEQFF.

The gene calls are TRBV5-1 and TRBJ1-2; maybe TRBD1 (5 bases). The germline CDR1 and CDR2 sequences are SGHRS and YFSETQ. Trimming removed 0 bases from V and 4 bases from J, with 13 bases in between. The CDR3 runs 15 residues. CDR3 sequence reads: CASSLGGFLPYGYTF. The DNA for the CDR3 is TGCGCCAGCAGCTTGGGGGGGTTCTTGCCCTATGGCTACACCTTC.

In this sample, this clone turned up once. The chain recombines TRBV27 with TRBJ1-1; D uncertain. The V end lost 4 bases, the J end lost 1 base, and 10 bases lay between the germline ends. Germline-derived CDR1 and CDR2 are MNHEY and SMNVEV (reference sequence). This CDR3 is built from 14 residues. CDR3 coding DNA: TGTGCCAGCAGTTCCCTACAGTGGAACACTGAAGCTTTCTTT. Translation gives CASSSLQWNTEAFF.

The V gene is TRBV5-1, the J gene TRBJ2-3; D gene unclear. There are 16 residues in the CDR3. CDR1 and CDR2 (germline): SGHRS, YFSETQ. Between the trimmed V and J ends, which lost 0 bases and 0 bases, there was a span of 11 bases. The CDR3 reads CASSLGTSTSTDTQYF. For the CDR3, the DNA is TGCGCCAGCAGCTTGGGGACGAGCACTAGCACAGATACGCAGTATTTT.

The chain has TRBV11-2 and TRBJ2-2, with 10 bases aligning to TRBD1. There are 16 residues in the CDR3. The V and J ends lost 4 bases and 6 bases, in that order; junction bases with no gene match: 8. The germline V gene encodes CDR1 SGHAT and CDR2 FQNNGV. CDR3 bases: TGTGCCAGCAGCTCCCGGGACAGGGGTAATCCCGGGGAGCTGTTTTTT. Amino acid sequence: CASSSRDRGNPGELFF. The full variable domain, in which reference TRBV11-2 and TRBJ2-2 provide the parts outside the CDR3, is EAGVAQSPRYKIIEKRQSVAFWCNPISGHATLYWYQQILGQGPKLLIQFQNNGVVDDSQLPKDRFSAERLKGVDSTLKIQPAKLEDSAVYLCASSSRDRGNPGELFFGEGSRLTVL.

This clone was counted a single time. The chain joins TRBV6-5 to TRBJ1-1, with D possibly matching TRBD1 (6 bases). Trimming shortened V by 6 bases and J by 2 bases, and 10 bases separated the two germline ends. Germline V gene sequence: CDR1 MNHEY, CDR2 SVGAGI. CDR3 length equals 13 residues. CDR3 loop: CASRTGLNTEAFF. DNA for the CDR3: TGTGCCAGCAGAACAGGGCTTAACACTGAAGCTTTCTTT.

The gene calls are TRBV4-1 and TRBJ2-1; D is ambiguous. Per the germline V gene, CDR1 is MGHRA and CDR2 is YSYEKL. V gave up 1 base and J gave up 2 bases, with 12 bases separating them. The CDR3 contains 16 residues. CDR3 nucleotides: TGCGCCAGCAGCCAAGGCCCTGAGAAGCCCTACAATGAGCAGTTCTTC. This translates into CASSQGPEKPYNEQFF.

The CDR3 loop is CSVEDGSGGHYNEQFF. The CDR3 DNA sequence: TGCAGCGTTGAAGATGGGTCGGGAGGGCATTACAATGAGCAGTTCTTC. The V gene is TRBV29-1, the J gene TRBJ2-1; 8 nucleotides align to TRBD2. This CDR3 spans 16 amino acids. Germline assignment: CDR1 SQVTM and CDR2 ANQGSEA. The V segment lost 0 bases and the J segment 4 bases; nucleotides outside the gene matches: 8.

This rearrangement joins TRBV7-9 to TRBJ1-5; D not resolved. The V end was cut by 5 bases, the J end by 3 bases, with 20 bases between. Germline CDR1 SEHNR, CDR2 FQNEAQ (reference sequence). The CDR3 consists of 17 residues. This CDR3 is CASSATGRLGANQPQHF. DNA of the CDR3: TGTGCCAGCAGCGCCACGGGCCGTCTTGGAGCCAATCAGCCCCAGCATTTT. The variable domain in full, completed from reference TRBV7-9 and TRBJ1-5, reads DTGVSQNPRHKITKRGQNVTFRCDPISEHNRLYWYRQTLGQGPEFLTYFQNEAQLEKSRLLSDRFSAERPKGSFSTLEIQRTEQGDSAMYLCASSATGRLGANQPQHFGDGTRLSIL.

The chain couples TRBV4-1 to TRBJ1-1, with D unresolved. Trimming pared 8 bases from V and 0 bases from J, leaving 13 bases between. The CDR3 is 14 residues long. Germline loops: CDR1 MGHRA, CDR2 YSYEKL. The DNA for the CDR3 is TGCGCCAGCCGCGGACCGCTAATGAACACTGAAGCTTTCTTT. It yields the protein CASRGPLMNTEAFF.

This clone was seen only once. The chain uses TRBV7-9 and TRBJ1-2, with 8 bases identical to TRBD1. The V gene's germline CDR1 is SEHNR and CDR2 FQNEAQ (reference sequence). J lost 4 bases, V lost 9 bases, and 7 bases had no gene match. The CDR3 is 13 residues long. The CDR3 reads CASRTGSGYGYTF. The DNA of the CDR3 is TGTGCCAGTAGGACAGGGAGTGGCTATGGCTACACCTTC.